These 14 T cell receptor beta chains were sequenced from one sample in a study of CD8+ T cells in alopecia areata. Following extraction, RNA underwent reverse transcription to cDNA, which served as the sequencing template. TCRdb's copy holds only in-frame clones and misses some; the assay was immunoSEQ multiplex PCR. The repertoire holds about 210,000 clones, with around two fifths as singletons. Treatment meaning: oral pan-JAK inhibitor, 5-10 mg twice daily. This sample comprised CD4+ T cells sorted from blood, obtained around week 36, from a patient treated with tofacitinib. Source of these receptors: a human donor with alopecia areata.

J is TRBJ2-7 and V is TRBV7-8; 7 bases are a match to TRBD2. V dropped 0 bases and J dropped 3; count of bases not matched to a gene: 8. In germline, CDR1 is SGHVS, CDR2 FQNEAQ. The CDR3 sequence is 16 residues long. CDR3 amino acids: CASSLARRRELYEQYF. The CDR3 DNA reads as TGTGCCAGCAGCTTAGCGCGTAGGCGGGAGCTCTACGAGCAGTACTTC.

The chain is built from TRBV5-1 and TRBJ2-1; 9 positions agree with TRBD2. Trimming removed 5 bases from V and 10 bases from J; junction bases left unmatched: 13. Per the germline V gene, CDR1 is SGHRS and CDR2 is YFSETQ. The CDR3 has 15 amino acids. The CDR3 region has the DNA TGCGCCAGCAGGGGCAGCTTAGCGGGAGTGCGGGAGCAGTTCTTC. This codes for CASRGSLAGVREQFF.

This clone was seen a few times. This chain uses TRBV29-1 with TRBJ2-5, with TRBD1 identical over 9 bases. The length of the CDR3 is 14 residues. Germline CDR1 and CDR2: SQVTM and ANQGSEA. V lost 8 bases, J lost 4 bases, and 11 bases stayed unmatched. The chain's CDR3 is CSSQVGTGPETQYF. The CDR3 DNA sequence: TGCAGCTCTCAGGTCGGGACAGGGCCAGAGACCCAGTACTTC.

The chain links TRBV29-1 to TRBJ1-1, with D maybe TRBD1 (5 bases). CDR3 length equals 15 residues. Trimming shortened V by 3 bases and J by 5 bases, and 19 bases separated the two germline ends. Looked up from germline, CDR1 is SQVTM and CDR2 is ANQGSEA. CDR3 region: CSVEGLLVEGTEAFF. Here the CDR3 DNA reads TGCAGCGTTGAGGGCCTCCTGGTCGAGGGGACTGAAGCTTTCTTT.

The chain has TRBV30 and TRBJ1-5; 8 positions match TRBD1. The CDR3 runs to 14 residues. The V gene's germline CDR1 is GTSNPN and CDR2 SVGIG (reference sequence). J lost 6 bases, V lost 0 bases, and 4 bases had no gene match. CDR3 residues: CAWSVRTGTQPQHF. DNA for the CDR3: TGTGCCTGGAGTGTAAGGACAGGGACTCAGCCCCAGCATTTT.

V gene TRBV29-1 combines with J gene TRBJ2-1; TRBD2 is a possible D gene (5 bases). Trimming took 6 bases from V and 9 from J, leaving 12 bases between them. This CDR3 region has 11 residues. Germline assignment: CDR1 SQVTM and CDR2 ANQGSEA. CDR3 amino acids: CSVQDWSEQFF. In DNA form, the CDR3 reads TGCAGCGTGCAGGACTGGAGTGAGCAGTTCTTC.

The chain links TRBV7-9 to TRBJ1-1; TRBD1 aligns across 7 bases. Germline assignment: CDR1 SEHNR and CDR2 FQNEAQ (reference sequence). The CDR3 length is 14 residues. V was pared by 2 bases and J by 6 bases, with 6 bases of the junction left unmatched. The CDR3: CASSLRQGGAEAFF. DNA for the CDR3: TGTGCCAGCAGCTTACGTCAGGGGGGAGCTGAAGCTTTCTTT.

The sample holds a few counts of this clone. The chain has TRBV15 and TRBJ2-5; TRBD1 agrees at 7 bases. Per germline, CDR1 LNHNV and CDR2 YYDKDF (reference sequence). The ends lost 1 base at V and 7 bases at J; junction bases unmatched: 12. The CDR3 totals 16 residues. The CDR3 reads CATSRARTQGSGTQYF. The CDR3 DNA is TGTGCCACCAGCAGAGCCCGTACACAGGGGAGCGGGACCCAGTACTTC.

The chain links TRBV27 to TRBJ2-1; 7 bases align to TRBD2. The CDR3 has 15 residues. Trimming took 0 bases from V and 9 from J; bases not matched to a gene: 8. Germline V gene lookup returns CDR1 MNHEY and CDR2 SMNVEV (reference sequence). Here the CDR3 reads CASSLSLPGRGEQFF. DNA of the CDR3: TGTGCCAGCAGTTTATCCCTGCCGGGGAGGGGTGAGCAGTTCTTC.

The CDR3: CASSPNPARRGYNEQFF. In nucleotides, the CDR3 is TGTGCCAGCTCACCTAATCCTGCTAGGCGGGGCTACAATGAGCAGTTCTTC. The V gene is TRBV18, the J gene TRBJ2-1; a possible D gene is TRBD2 (6 bases). V lost 3 bases to trimming and J lost 3 bases, with 18 bases between them. This CDR3 spans 17 amino acids. Looked up from germline, CDR1 is KGHSH and CDR2 is LQKENI.

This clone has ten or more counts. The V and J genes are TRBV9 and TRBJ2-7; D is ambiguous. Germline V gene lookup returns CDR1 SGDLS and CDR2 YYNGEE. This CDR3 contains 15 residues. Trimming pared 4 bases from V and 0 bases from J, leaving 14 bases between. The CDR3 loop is CASSLSPGSSYEQYF. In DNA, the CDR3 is TGTGCCAGCAGCCTTTCCCCCGGATCCTCCTACGAGCAGTACTTC.

The CDR3 sequence: CSEDRFGTEAFF. The CDR3, as DNA: TGCAGCGAAGACAGGTTCGGCACTGAAGCTTTCTTT. The rearrangement joins TRBV29-1 to TRBJ1-1; D is possibly TRBD1 (6 bases). The CDR3 covers 12 residues. Germline V gene sequence: CDR1 SQVTM, CDR2 ANQGSEA. V lost 7 bases and J lost 4, with 13 bases in between. The full variable domain, its missing parts supplied by reference TRBV29-1 and TRBJ1-1, is SAVISQKPSRDICQRGTSLTIQCQVDSQVTMMFWYRQQPGQSLTLIATANQGSEATYESGFVIDKFPISRPNLTFSTLTVSNMSPEDSSIYLCSEDRFGTEAFFGQGTRLTVV.

CDR3 sequence: CATSRSGQGNTIYF. Written as DNA, the CDR3 is TGTGCCACCAGCAGATCGGGACAGGGAAACACCATATATTTT. The V gene is TRBV15, the J gene TRBJ1-3; TRBD1 agrees at 7 bases. CDR3 length: 14 residues. Germline assignment: CDR1 LNHNV and CDR2 YYDKDF (reference sequence). V shed 2 bases and J 4 bases; nucleotides not matched to a gene: 2.

The CDR3 region is CASSPLVTSQYF. The CDR3 DNA reads as TGTGCCAGCAGCCCACTAGTTACATCTCAGTACTTC. The chain joins TRBV7-9 to TRBJ2-7; TRBD2 might be the D (5 bases). Between the trimmed V and J ends, which lost 5 bases and 10 bases, there was a span of 15 bases. In germline, CDR1 is SEHNR, CDR2 FQNEAQ (reference sequence). The CDR3 is 12 residues long.